One sample yielded the 9 T cell receptor beta chains listed below, sequenced in a study of metastatic and nonmetastatic thyroid tumors. TCRdb reanalyzed the PCR reads via MiXCR. The sample has some 33,000 clones, roughly 22% seen once; the top ten hold less than 4%. All patients were untreated before thyroid surgery. What was sequenced was tumor tissue. The receptor set was obtained from a male donor with papillary thyroid cancer or a benign thyroid nodule (not recorded which). Some clones in this sample may be carry-over from other donors' samples.

This clone was counted many times. The chain is built from TRBV3-1 and TRBJ1-3, with D possibly TRBD1 on 5 matching bases. Germline values: CDR1 LGHDT, CDR2 YNNKEL (reference sequence). This CDR3 is 15 amino acids long. V was shortened by 5 bases and J by 0 bases, with 11 bases between the two germline ends. CDR3 nucleotide sequence: TGTGCCAGCAGCAGGGACTCGAGCTCTGGAAACACCATATATTTT. Translating it yields CASSRDSSSGNTIYF.

Remarks on this clone: A single base separates this from a much larger clone, so it may be a read error. Other DNA sequences in this specimen translate into the identical CDR3. The CDR3 here is CASSSRQIAGELFF. For the CDR3, the DNA is TGTGCCAGCAGCTCCCGACAGATCGCCGGGGAGCTGTTCTTT. The chain couples TRBV3-1 to TRBJ2-2; the D call may be TRBD1 or TRBD2 (5 bases each). The germline V gene has CDR1 LGHDT and CDR2 YNNKEL (reference sequence). CDR3 length: 14 residues.

This clone is medium-sized (0.01 to 0.1%) by share. V gene TRBV6-1 combines with J gene TRBJ2-7, with a weak D call TRBD2 (5 bases). The CDR3 loop spans 16 amino acids. V lost 7 bases to trimming and J lost 0 bases, with 19 bases between them. Germline CDR1 MNHNS, CDR2 SASEGT. The CDR3 is CASIQKEGVISYEQYF. The CDR3 DNA sequence: TGTGCCAGCATCCAAAAAGAGGGAGTTATCTCCTACGAGCAGTACTTC.

The chain has TRBV7-9 and TRBJ2-5, with 10 bases matching TRBD1. Germline V gene data show CDR1 as SEHNR and CDR2 as FQNEAQ (reference sequence). Trimming took 3 bases from V and 4 from J; bases not matched to a gene: 8. This CDR3 is built from 16 residues. This CDR3 is CASSLGTGEYRETQYF. The CDR3 DNA reads TGTGCCAGCAGCTTGGGGACAGGGGAGTACAGAGAGACCCAGTACTTC.

This clone was detected many times. V usage is TRBV29-1 and J usage is TRBJ1-3; D perhaps matches TRBD1 (6 bases). The CDR3 sequence is 13 residues long. Germline V gene sequence: CDR1 SQVTM, CDR2 ANQGSEA. The CDR3 bases are TGCAGGGGGGGGCGGCTTTCGGGAAACACCATATATTTT. Its translation: CRGGRLSGNTIYF.

This chain connects TRBV5-1 to TRBJ1-6, with a weak D call TRBD1 (6 bases). The CDR3 runs to 15 residues. Trimming shortened V by 0 bases and J by 7 bases, and 11 bases separated the two germline ends. CDR1 is SGHRS, CDR2 YFSETQ, per germline. The CDR3 loop is CASSLEGEGNSPLHF. The CDR3 nucleotides read TGCGCCAGCAGCTTGGAGGGGGAGGGAAATTCACCCCTCCACTTT.

This clone was seen a handful of times. The chain uses TRBV5-4 and TRBJ2-3; D gene uncertain. This CDR3 comprises 13 residues. Trimming cost V 1 base and J 4 bases, with 7 bases left between them. Germline CDR1 and CDR2: SGHNT and YYREEE (reference sequence). Here the CDR3 DNA reads TGTGCCAGCAGCTTGCGCCTGGCAGATACGCAGTATTTT. Amino acid sequence: CASSLRLADTQYF.

J is TRBJ2-7 and V is TRBV27; D gene uncertain. Trimming cost V 2 bases and J 4 bases, with 18 bases left between them. This CDR3 is 16 amino acids long. Germline V gene lookup returns CDR1 MNHEY and CDR2 SMNVEV (reference sequence). The CDR3 spells CASSLDLPSGVYEQYF. In nucleotides, the CDR3 is TGTGCCAGCAGTTTAGACCTCCCCTCTGGAGTTTACGAGCAGTACTTC.

This clone appeared many times. The CDR3 DNA reads as TGCAGTGCTAGTGGAAGCCGAGAAGGGAATGAAAAACTGTTTTTT. Residues: CSASGSREGNEKLFF. The chain uses TRBV20-1 and TRBJ1-4; D is unresolved. Germline assignment: CDR1 DFQATT and CDR2 SNEGSKA (reference sequence). The CDR3 contains 15 residues. V shed 3 bases and J shed 5 bases, with 16 bases lying between them.